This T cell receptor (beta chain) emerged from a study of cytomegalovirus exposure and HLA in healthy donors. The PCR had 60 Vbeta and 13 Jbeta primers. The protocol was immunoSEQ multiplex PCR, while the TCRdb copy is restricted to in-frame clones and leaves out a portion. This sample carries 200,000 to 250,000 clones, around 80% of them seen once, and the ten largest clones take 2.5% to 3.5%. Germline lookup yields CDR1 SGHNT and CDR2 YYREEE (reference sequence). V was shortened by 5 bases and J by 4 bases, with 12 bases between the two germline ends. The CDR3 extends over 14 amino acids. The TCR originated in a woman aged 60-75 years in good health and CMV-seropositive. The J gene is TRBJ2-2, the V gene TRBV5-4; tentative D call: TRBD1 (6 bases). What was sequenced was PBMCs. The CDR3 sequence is CASSPTGTTGELFF. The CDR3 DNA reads TGTGCCAGCAGTCCGACAGGTACCACCGGGGAGCTGTTTTTT.